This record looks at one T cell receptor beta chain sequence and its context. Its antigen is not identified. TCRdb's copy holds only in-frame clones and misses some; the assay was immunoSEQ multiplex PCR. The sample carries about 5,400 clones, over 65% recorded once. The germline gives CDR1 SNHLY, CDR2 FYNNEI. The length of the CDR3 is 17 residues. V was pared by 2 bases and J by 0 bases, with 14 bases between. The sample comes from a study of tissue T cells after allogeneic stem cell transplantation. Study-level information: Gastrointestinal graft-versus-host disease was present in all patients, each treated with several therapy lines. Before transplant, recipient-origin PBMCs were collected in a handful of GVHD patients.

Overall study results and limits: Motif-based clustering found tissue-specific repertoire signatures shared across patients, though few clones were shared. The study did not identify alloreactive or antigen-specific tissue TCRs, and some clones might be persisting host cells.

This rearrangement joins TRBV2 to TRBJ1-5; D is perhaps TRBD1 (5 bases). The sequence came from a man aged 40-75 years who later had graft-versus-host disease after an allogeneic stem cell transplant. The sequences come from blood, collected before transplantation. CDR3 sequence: CASSELMGGDSNQPQHF. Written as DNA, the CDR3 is TGTGCCAGCAGTGAATTAATGGGGGGAGATAGCAATCAGCCCCAGCATTTT.